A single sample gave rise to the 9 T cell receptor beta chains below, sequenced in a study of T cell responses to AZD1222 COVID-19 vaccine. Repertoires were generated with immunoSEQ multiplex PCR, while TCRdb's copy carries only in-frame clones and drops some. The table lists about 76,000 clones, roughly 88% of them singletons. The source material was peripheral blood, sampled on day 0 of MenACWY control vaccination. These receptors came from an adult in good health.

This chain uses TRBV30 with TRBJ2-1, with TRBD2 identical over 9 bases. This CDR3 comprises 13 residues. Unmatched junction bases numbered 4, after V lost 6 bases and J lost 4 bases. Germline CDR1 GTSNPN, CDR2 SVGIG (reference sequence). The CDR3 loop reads CACRLADYNEQFF. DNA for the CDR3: TGTGCCTGCCGACTAGCGGATTACAATGAGCAGTTCTTC.

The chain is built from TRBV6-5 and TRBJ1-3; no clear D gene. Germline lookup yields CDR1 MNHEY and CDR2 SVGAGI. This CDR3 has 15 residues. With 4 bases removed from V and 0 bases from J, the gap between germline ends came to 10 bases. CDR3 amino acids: CASSFLGDSGNTIYF. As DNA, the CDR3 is TGTGCCAGCAGTTTCTTGGGTGACTCTGGAAACACCATATATTTT.

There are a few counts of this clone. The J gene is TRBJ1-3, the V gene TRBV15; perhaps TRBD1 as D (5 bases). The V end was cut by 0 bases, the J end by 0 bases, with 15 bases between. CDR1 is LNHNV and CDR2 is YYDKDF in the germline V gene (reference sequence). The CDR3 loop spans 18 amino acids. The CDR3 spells CATSRDGLGVFSGNTIYF. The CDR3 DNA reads TGTGCCACCAGCAGAGATGGTTTGGGGGTTTTCTCTGGAAACACCATATATTTT.

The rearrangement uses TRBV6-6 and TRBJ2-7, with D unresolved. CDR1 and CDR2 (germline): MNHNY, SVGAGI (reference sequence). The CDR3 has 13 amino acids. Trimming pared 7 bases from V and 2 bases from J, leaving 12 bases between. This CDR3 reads CASKLDGTYEQYF. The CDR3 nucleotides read TGTGCCAGCAAGCTGGACGGCACCTACGAGCAGTACTTC.

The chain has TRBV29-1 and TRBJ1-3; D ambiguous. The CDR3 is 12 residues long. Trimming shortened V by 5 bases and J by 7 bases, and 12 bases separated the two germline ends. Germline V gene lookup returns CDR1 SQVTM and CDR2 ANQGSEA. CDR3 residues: CSVLRSGNTIYF. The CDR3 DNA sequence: TGCAGCGTTCTAAGATCCGGCAACACCATATATTTT.

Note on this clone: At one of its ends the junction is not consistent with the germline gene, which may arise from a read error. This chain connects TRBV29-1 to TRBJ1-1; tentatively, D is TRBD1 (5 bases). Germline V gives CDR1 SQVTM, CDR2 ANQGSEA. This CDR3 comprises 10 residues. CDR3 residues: CSVEDPGREF. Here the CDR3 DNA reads TGCAGCGTTGAAGATCCGGGGCGTGAATTT.

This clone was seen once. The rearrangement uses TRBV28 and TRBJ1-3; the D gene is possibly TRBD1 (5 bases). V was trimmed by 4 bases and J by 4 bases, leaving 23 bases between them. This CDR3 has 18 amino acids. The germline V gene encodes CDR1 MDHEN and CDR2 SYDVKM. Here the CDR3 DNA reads TGTGCCAGCAGTTCGAGATACCGGGCCGCCGGGACGGGAAACACCATATATTTT. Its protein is CASSSRYRAAGTGNTIYF.

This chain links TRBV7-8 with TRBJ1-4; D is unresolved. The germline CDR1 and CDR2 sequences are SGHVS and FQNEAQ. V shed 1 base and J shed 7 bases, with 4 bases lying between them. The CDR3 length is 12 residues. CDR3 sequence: CASSLGSEKLFF. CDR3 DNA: TGTGCCAGCAGCTTAGGGAGTGAAAAACTGTTTTTT.

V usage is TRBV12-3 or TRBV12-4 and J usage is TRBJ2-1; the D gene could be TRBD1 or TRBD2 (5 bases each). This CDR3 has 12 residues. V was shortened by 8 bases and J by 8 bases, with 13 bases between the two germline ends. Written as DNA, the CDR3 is TGTGCCAGCCTCGGGACGGGGCATGAGCAGTTCTTC. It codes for CASLGTGHEQFF.